The 17 T cell receptor beta chains listed next were all sequenced from one sample in a study of response to subunit inactivated influenza vaccine. TCRdb analysed the RT-PCR reads with MiXCR anew, one entry per CDR3 protein. This sample has around 520,000 distinct CDR3 sequences, with 25% found just once. Sequenced here: CD4+ T cells sorted from PBMCs, sampled about 5 days after vaccination. These receptor sequences come from a man in his forties or fifties who received an inactivated influenza vaccine.

The rearrangement links TRBV5-1 to TRBJ2-2; tentatively, D is TRBD1 (6 bases). Trimming stripped 3 bases from V and 7 bases from J, with 13 bases between. This CDR3 region has 14 residues. Germline values: CDR1 SGHRS, CDR2 YFSETQ. The DNA of the CDR3 is TGCGCCAGCAGCTCAACAGGGTCCGACGGGGAGCTGTTTTTT. Its translation is CASSSTGSDGELFF. Drawing the rest from reference TRBV5-1 and TRBJ2-2, the complete variable domain is KAGVTQTPRYLIKTRGQQVTLSCSPISGHRSVSWYQQTPGQGLQFLFEYFSETQRNKGNFPGRFSGRQFSNSRSEMNVSTLELGDSALYLCASSSTGSDGELFFGEGSRLTVL.

The CDR3 region has the DNA TGCAGCGTATCCGGGACAGGTGTTGCAACTAATGAAAAACTGTTTTTT. Amino acids: CSVSGTGVATNEKLFF. V usage is TRBV29-1 and J usage is TRBJ1-4; 8 bases fit TRBD1. V gave up 6 bases and J gave up 0 bases; unmatched junction bases: 9. In germline, CDR1 is SQVTM, CDR2 ANQGSEA. The CDR3 has 16 amino acids. The full variable domain, rest sourced from reference TRBV29-1 and TRBJ1-4, is SAVISQKPSRDICQRGTSLTIQCQVDSQVTMMFWYRQQPGQSLTLIATANQGSEATYESGFVIDKFPISRPNLTFSTLTVSNMSPEDSSIYLCSVSGTGVATNEKLFFGSGTQLSVL.

This clonotype was counted a single time. V usage is TRBV6-2 or TRBV6-3 and J usage is TRBJ2-3, with D perhaps matching TRBD1 or TRBD2 (5 bases each). Trimming removed 0 bases at V and 2 bases at J, with 12 bases between. Germline CDR1 is MNHEY and CDR2 is SVGEGT. The CDR3 consists of 16 residues. CDR3 DNA: TGTGCCAGCAGTTACTCGGGGGACCGCTACACAGATACGCAGTATTTT. Its translation is CASSYSGDRYTDTQYF.

The table lists this clonotype with a few counts. The chain combines TRBV4-3 with TRBJ2-7; possibly TRBD2 for D (6 bases). The germline gives CDR1 LGHNA, CDR2 YSLEER. This CDR3 region has 14 residues. V lost 1 base and J 6 bases, leaving 13 bases between the germline ends. The CDR3 DNA follows: TGCGCCAGCAGCCAAGGGTACGGGAGTGGCGAGCAGTACTTC. Its translation: CASSQGYGSGEQYF.

In its sample, this clonotype is medium-sized. This chain connects TRBV12-3 or TRBV12-4 to TRBJ1-2, with a weak D call TRBD1 (6 bases). Trimming stripped 6 bases from V and 8 bases from J, with 10 bases between. CDR3 size: 11 residues. The CDR3 reads CASSSGVGYTF. CDR3 DNA sequence: TGTGCCAGCAGCTCAGGGGTCGGCTACACCTTC.

This clonotype was counted ten times or more. The chain joins TRBV12-3 or TRBV12-4 to TRBJ1-1, with D possibly being TRBD1 (5 bases). V lost 1 base and J 3 bases, leaving 15 bases between the germline ends. The CDR3 is 16 amino acids. The CDR3 DNA reads as TGTGCCAGCAGTTTAGGAAGGGGTCGGTGGGACACTGAAGCTTTCTTT. As protein: CASSLGRGRWDTEAFF.

V and J are TRBV6-5 and TRBJ2-7; D gene uncertain. Germline values: CDR1 MNHEY, CDR2 SVGAGI. Trimming shortened V by 0 bases and J by 0 bases, and 9 bases separated the two germline ends. CDR3 length: 15 amino acids. DNA for the CDR3: TGTGCCAGCAGTTACTCGTGGGAAATCTCCTACGAGCAGTACTTC. Amino acids: CASSYSWEISYEQYF.

This clonotype was observed a few times. The chain links TRBV4-2 to TRBJ2-3; D gene ambiguous. Trimming stripped 1 base from V and 4 bases from J, with 9 bases between. There are 14 residues in the CDR3. Germline V gives CDR1 LGHNA, CDR2 YNFKEQ. CDR3 coding DNA: TGTGCCAGCAGCCAAGGACCTCCTCCAGATACGCAGTATTTT. This translates into CASSQGPPPDTQYF.

V is TRBV7-9 and J is TRBJ1-4; D gene ambiguous. V lost 4 bases and J 0 bases, leaving 9 bases between the germline ends. From germline, CDR1 is SEHNR and CDR2 FQNEAQ (reference sequence). The length of the CDR3 is 15 residues. CDR3 DNA: TGTGCCAGCAGCTCTAGTCGAACAACTAATGAAAAACTGTTTTTT. This codes for CASSSSRTTNEKLFF.

This clonotype was recorded at least ten times. V and J are TRBV7-9 and TRBJ1-1; possible D gene TRBD1, 5 bases. Germline CDR1 reads SEHNR; CDR2 reads FQNEAQ (reference sequence). V lost 5 bases to trimming and J lost 4 bases, with 23 bases between them. The CDR3 sequence is 17 residues long. The CDR3, as DNA: TGTGCCAGCAGCCGAATCCGGGGGGGGAGGGTAGTCACTGAAGCTTTCTTT. It codes for CASSRIRGGRVVTEAFF. Full variable domain (remainder filled in from reference TRBV7-9 and TRBJ1-1): DTGVSQNPRHKITKRGQNVTFRCDPISEHNRLYWYRQTLGQGPEFLTYFQNEAQLEKSRLLSDRFSAERPKGSFSTLEIQRTEQGDSAMYLCASSRIRGGRVVTEAFFGQGTRLTVV.

This clonotype was observed a handful of times. The chain couples TRBV7-2 to TRBJ1-5, with D unresolved. The length of the CDR3 is 12 residues. Germline loops: CDR1 SGHTA, CDR2 FQGNSA. Trimming stripped 2 bases from V and 4 bases from J, with 3 bases between. The DNA for the CDR3 is TGTGCCAGCAGCTTAAATAATCAGCCCCAGCATTTT. Translation gives CASSLNNQPQHF.

The sample holds a few counts of this clonotype. The chain joins TRBV5-5 to TRBJ2-2, with 10 bases identical to TRBD2. There are 16 residues in the CDR3. Per germline, CDR1 SGHKS and CDR2 YYEKEE (reference sequence). The V gene end was trimmed by 4 bases and the J gene end by 3 bases; junction bases not matched to a gene: 6. CDR3 DNA: TGTGCCAGCAGCCCTCTAGCGGGGGTGTACACCGGGGAGCTGTTTTTT. Translating gives CASSPLAGVYTGELFF.

This clonotype was seen more than once but under ten times. This sequence joins TRBV12-3 or TRBV12-4 and TRBJ2-6, with TRBD1 as a possible D gene (6 bases). V lost 6 bases and J lost 2, with 14 bases in between. The CDR3 extends over 16 amino acids. CDR3 DNA: TGTGCCAGCAGAACACAGGGAAGGGCTGGGGCCAACGTCCTGACTTTC. Translated, it gives CASRTQGRAGANVLTF.

The V call is TRBV12-3 or TRBV12-4, the J call TRBJ2-5; TRBD2 might be the D (7 bases). Trimming took 10 bases from V and 5 from J, leaving 17 bases between them. The CDR3 has 13 amino acids. The CDR3 loop is CATHGGAGETQYF. As DNA, the CDR3 is TGTGCCACTCATGGGGGGGCTGGGGAGACCCAGTACTTC.

This clonotype was counted many times. This chain links TRBV10-2 with TRBJ2-5; unclear D gene. Per the germline V gene, CDR1 is WSHSY and CDR2 is SAAADI. V lost 3 bases, J lost 4 bases, and 6 bases lay in between. The CDR3 spans 12 residues. The CDR3 loop reads CASSDLGETQYF. The CDR3 DNA reads as TGCGCCAGCAGTGACTTGGGAGAGACCCAGTACTTC.

The rearrangement uses TRBV5-1 and TRBJ2-1; 9 bases map to TRBD2. Germline-derived CDR1 and CDR2 are SGHRS and YFSETQ. The CDR3 sequence is 16 residues long. Unmatched junction bases numbered 9, after V lost 0 bases and J lost 8 bases. CDR3 nucleotide sequence: TGCGCCAGCAGCTTGGCGGCTAGCGGGAATTCCGATGAGCAGTTCTTC. Translated: CASSLAASGNSDEQFF.

This chain links TRBV3-1 with TRBJ2-7; 9 bases agree with TRBD2. Germline CDR1 and CDR2: LGHDT and YNNKEL (reference sequence). The CDR3 totals 17 residues. The ends lost 6 bases at V and 3 bases at J; junction bases unmatched: 15. Written as DNA, the CDR3 is TGTGCCAGCAGTCGGGGGCTAGCGGGACCCTCAGTCTACGAGCAGTACTTC. Translation gives CASSRGLAGPSVYEQYF.